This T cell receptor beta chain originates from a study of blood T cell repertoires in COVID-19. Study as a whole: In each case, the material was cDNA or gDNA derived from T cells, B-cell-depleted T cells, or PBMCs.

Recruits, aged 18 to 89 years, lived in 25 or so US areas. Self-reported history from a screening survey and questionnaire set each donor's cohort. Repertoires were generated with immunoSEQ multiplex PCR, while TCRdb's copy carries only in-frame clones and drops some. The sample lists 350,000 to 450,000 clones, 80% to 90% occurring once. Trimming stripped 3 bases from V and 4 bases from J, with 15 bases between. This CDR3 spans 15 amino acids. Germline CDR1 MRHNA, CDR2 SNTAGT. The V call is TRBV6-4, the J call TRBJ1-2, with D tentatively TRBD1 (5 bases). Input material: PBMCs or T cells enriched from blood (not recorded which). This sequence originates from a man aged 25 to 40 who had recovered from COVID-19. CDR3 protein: CASSDVGAPFYGYTF. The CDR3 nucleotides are TGTGCCAGCAGTGATGTAGGGGCCCCCTTCTATGGCTACACCTTC.